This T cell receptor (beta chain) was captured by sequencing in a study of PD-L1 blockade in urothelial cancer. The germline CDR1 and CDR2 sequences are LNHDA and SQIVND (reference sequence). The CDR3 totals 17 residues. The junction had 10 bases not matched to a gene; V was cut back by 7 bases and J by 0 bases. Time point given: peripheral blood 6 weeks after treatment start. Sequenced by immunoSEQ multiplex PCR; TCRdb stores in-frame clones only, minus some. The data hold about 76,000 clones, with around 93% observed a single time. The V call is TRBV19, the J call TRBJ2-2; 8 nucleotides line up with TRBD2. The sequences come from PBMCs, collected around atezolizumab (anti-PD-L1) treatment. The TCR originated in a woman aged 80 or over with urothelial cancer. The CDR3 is CASTKRGAGANTGELFF. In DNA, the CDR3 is TGTGCCAGTACGAAACGGGGAGCGGGAGCGAACACCGGGGAGCTGTTTTTT.